This record covers a single T cell receptor beta chain. Its antigen is as yet unknown. Germline trimming cut 2 bases from V and 5 bases from J; bases unmatched to any gene: 15. This CDR3 is 18 amino acids long. CDR1 and CDR2 (germline): MRHNA, SNTAGT. The data were taken from a study of T cell responses to AZD1222 COVID-19 vaccine. As for the study in general: Second-dose timings of about 4 or about 12 weeks were pooled.

The study's findings and limits: Within unmutated variant regions lay the reported targets of nearly half of spike-specific TCRs. Repertoire sampling occurred only after the peak T cell response.

Sequencing used immunoSEQ multiplex PCR; TCRdb keeps in-frame clones, though not all of them. The table lists tens of thousands of clones, about nine tenths of them singletons, with 10% to 13% in the top ten. This receptor was obtained from an adult in good health. The chain carries TRBV6-4 and TRBJ2-7, with 10 bases fitting TRBD2. This specimen was peripheral blood, taken on day 0 of AZD1222 vaccination. The CDR3 protein is CASSDTKGLAGASNEQYF. Written as DNA, the CDR3 is TGTGCCAGCAGTGACACGAAAGGGCTAGCGGGGGCAAGTAACGAGCAGTACTTC.